The rows below give T cell receptor beta chains drawn from one sample of a study of CD8+ T cells in alopecia areata. The repertoire was sequenced with immunoSEQ multiplex PCR; TCRdb's copy has only in-frame clones and lacks some. The top ten hold more than 3.5% of the sample, which has 200,000 to 250,000 clones, about three fifths seen once. The material sequenced was CD4+ T cells sorted from blood, taken at week 4, from a patient treated with tofacitinib. The source of these receptors is a human donor with alopecia areata. The CDR3 runs from the conserved cysteine through the conserved F or W. Each record gives: clone size, V gene, J gene, D gene, CDR3 DNA, CDR3 protein. A D gene is named only where the DNA matches it firmly. Expanded clones are given a class, and other clones once, few, many or no size at all.

clone size: few
V gene: TRBV7-9
J gene: TRBJ2-1
D gene: NA
CDR3 DNA: TGTGCCAGCAGCCGCGGTCAGTACAATGAGCAGTTCTTC
CDR3 protein: CASSRGQYNEQFF

clone size: once
V gene: TRBV5-1
J gene: TRBJ2-3
D gene: NA
CDR3 DNA: TGCGCCAGCAGCTTATGGGGGGCCGCTACAGATACGCAGTATTTT
CDR3 protein: CASSLWGAATDTQYF

clone size: few
V gene: TRBV29-1
J gene: TRBJ2-5
D gene: NA
CDR3 DNA: TGCAGCGTCGGGACACCCCAAGAGACCCAGTACTTC
CDR3 protein: CSVGTPQETQYF

clone size: few
V gene: TRBV28
J gene: TRBJ2-3
D gene: NA
CDR3 DNA: TGTGCCAGCAGTTTTATTACAGCAGGCACAGATACGCAGTATTTT
CDR3 protein: CASSFITAGTDTQYF

clone size: NA
V gene: TRBV4-1
J gene: TRBJ2-4
D gene: TRBD2
CDR3 DNA: TGCGCCAGCAGCCAAGAAATGGGGGGGGATACCTTTGTCAAAAACATTCAGTACTTC
CDR3 protein: CASSQEMGGDTFVKNIQYF

clone size: NA
V gene: TRBV5-4
J gene: TRBJ1-5
D gene: NA
CDR3 DNA: TGTGCCAGCAGCTTCATTTCAGGTCAGAACAATCAGCCCCAGCATTTT
CDR3 protein: CASSFISGQNNQPQHF

clone size: NA
V gene: TRBV5-4
J gene: TRBJ1-6
D gene: NA
CDR3 DNA: TGTGCCAGCAGCTTGGGGACAGCTAATTCACCCCTCCACTTT
CDR3 protein: CASSLGTANSPLHF

clone size: NA
V gene: TRBV7-2
J gene: TRBJ2-2
D gene: NA
CDR3 DNA: TGTGCCAGCAGCTCCTCACAGTTGAACACCGGGGAGCTGTTTTTT
CDR3 protein: CASSSSQLNTGELFF

clone size: NA
V gene: TRBV27
J gene: TRBJ1-1
D gene: NA
CDR3 DNA: TGTGCCAGCAGTCCCCTTGAGATTGAGGAAGCTTTCTTT
CDR3 protein: CASSPLEIEEAFF

clone size: NA
V gene: TRBV30
J gene: TRBJ2-1
D gene: NA
CDR3 DNA: TGTGCCTCCGGCCAGGAGCAGTTCTTC
CDR3 protein: CASGQEQFF

clone size: NA
V gene: TRBV2
J gene: TRBJ2-5
D gene: TRBD1
CDR3 DNA: TGTGCCAGCGCAGGACAGGCTAAAGAGACCCAGTACTTC
CDR3 protein: CASAGQAKETQYF

clone size: NA
V gene: TRBV15
J gene: TRBJ2-3
D gene: NA
CDR3 DNA: TGTGCCACCAGCAGAGCCAGGGGATCTCCCACAGATACGCAGTATTTT
CDR3 protein: CATSRARGSPTDTQYF

clone size: NA
V gene: TRBV18
J gene: TRBJ1-1
D gene: NA
CDR3 DNA: TGTGCCAGCTCACCTAGAACGGAGTACACTGAAGCTTTCTTT
CDR3 protein: CASSPRTEYTEAFF

clone size: few
V gene: TRBV11-2
J gene: TRBJ2-5
D gene: NA
CDR3 DNA: TGTGCCAGCAGCCCCCAAGAGACCCAGTACTTC
CDR3 protein: CASSPQETQYF

clone size: NA
V gene: TRBV7-2
J gene: TRBJ1-2
D gene: NA
CDR3 DNA: TGTGCCAGCAGCTTAGCTCAGGGTATGGCACATGGCTACACCTTC
CDR3 protein: CASSLAQGMAHGYTF

clone size: NA
V gene: TRBV29-1
J gene: TRBJ1-1
D gene: TRBD1
CDR3 DNA: TGCAGCGTGGGTGGGGGACAGGGGTTCACTGAAGCTTTCTTT
CDR3 protein: CSVGGGQGFTEAFF

clone size: NA
V gene: TRBV29-1
J gene: TRBJ2-3
D gene: TRBD2
CDR3 DNA: TGCAGCGTTGATGGGCCTAGCGGGGGCCGGGGGACGCAGTATTTT
CDR3 protein: CSVDGPSGGRGTQYF

clone size: NA
V gene: TRBV30
J gene: TRBJ2-5
D gene: NA
CDR3 DNA: TGTGCCTGGAGTAGAGGGGGTAGACAAGAGACCCAGTACTTC
CDR3 protein: CAWSRGGRQETQYF

clone size: NA
V gene: TRBV9
J gene: TRBJ1-3
D gene: NA
CDR3 DNA: TGTGCCAGCAGCGTACAGGGTGGATCTGGAAACACCATATATTTT
CDR3 protein: CASSVQGGSGNTIYF

clone size: NA
V gene: TRBV7-8
J gene: TRBJ2-1
D gene: NA
CDR3 DNA: TGTGCCAGCAGCTTAGTGGGGGCAGGGGAGCAGTTCTTC
CDR3 protein: CASSLVGAGEQFF

clone size: few
V gene: TRBV29-1
J gene: TRBJ2-1
D gene: NA
CDR3 DNA: TGCAGCGCCGAGGGGGGATACAATGAGCAGTTCTTC
CDR3 protein: CSAEGGYNEQFF

clone size: few
V gene: TRBV7-2
J gene: TRBJ2-7
D gene: NA
CDR3 DNA: TGTGCCAGCAGCCCCCTAGGAGGGGGCGAGCAGTACTTC
CDR3 protein: CASSPLGGGEQYF

clone size: NA
V gene: TRBV29-1
J gene: TRBJ2-5
D gene: NA
CDR3 DNA: TGCAGCGTTGGACTTACTGGGACGGAGACCCAGTACTTC
CDR3 protein: CSVGLTGTETQYF

clone size: NA
V gene: TRBV7-8
J gene: TRBJ2-5
D gene: TRBD2
CDR3 DNA: TGTGCCAGCAGCATGACTAGCGGGACTTCCTTGGGGACCCAGTACTTC
CDR3 protein: CASSMTSGTSLGTQYF

clone size: NA
V gene: TRBV11-2
J gene: TRBJ2-1
D gene: NA
CDR3 DNA: TGTGCCAGCAGCTCCCTCGAGAGTGAGCAGTTCTTC
CDR3 protein: CASSSLESEQFF

clone size: NA
V gene: TRBV7-2
J gene: TRBJ2-7
D gene: NA
CDR3 DNA: TGTGCCAGCAACATGGGGGAATTCTACTACGAGCAGTACTTC
CDR3 protein: CASNMGEFYYEQYF

clone size: NA
V gene: TRBV7-2
J gene: TRBJ2-2
D gene: TRBD1
CDR3 DNA: TGTGCCAGCAGCTCCGGACAGGGGAACACCGGGGAGCTGTTTTTT
CDR3 protein: CASSSGQGNTGELFF

clone size: NA
V gene: TRBV4-1
J gene: TRBJ2-7
D gene: NA
CDR3 DNA: TGCGCCAGCAGCCCGGTCGGGACAAATACCTACGAGCAGTACTTC
CDR3 protein: CASSPVGTNTYEQYF

clone size: NA
V gene: TRBV7-2
J gene: TRBJ1-2
D gene: NA
CDR3 DNA: TGTGCCAGCAGCTTAAATGCAAGGTCTCAGTATGGCTACACCTTC
CDR3 protein: CASSLNARSQYGYTF

clone size: NA
V gene: TRBV25-1
J gene: TRBJ1-2
D gene: NA
CDR3 DNA: TGTGCCAGCAGGGGGAAGGGCGATGGCTACACCTTC
CDR3 protein: CASRGKGDGYTF

clone size: NA
V gene: TRBV29-1
J gene: TRBJ1-1
D gene: NA
CDR3 DNA: TGCAGCGTCGTCGGGGGGGCCTCTGCTTTCTTT
CDR3 protein: CSVVGGASAFF

clone size: few
V gene: TRBV29-1
J gene: TRBJ1-1
D gene: TRBD1
CDR3 DNA: TGCAGCGTTGGGGACAGCCGCTCGGAAGCTTTCTTT
CDR3 protein: CSVGDSRSEAFF

clone size: few
V gene: TRBV7-2
J gene: TRBJ2-7
D gene: NA
CDR3 DNA: TGTGCCAGCAGCCAACAGGGAGGCGGCTACGAGCAGTACTTC
CDR3 protein: CASSQQGGGYEQYF

clone size: NA
V gene: TRBV15
J gene: TRBJ1-4
D gene: NA
CDR3 DNA: TGTGCCACCAGCAGAGTTTTGGACAGTCCGCGTGAAAAACTGTTTTTT
CDR3 protein: CATSRVLDSPREKLFF

clone size: few
V gene: TRBV6-5
J gene: TRBJ1-1
D gene: NA
CDR3 DNA: TGTGCCAGCAGTTCGCCCCGAGAGACTGAAGCTTTCTTT
CDR3 protein: CASSSPRETEAFF

clone size: NA
V gene: TRBV23-1
J gene: TRBJ2-6
D gene: NA
CDR3 DNA: TGCGCCAGCAGTCAATGGGAAAATCTCTCTGGGGCCAACGTCCTGACTTTC
CDR3 protein: CASSQWENLSGANVLTF

clone size: few
V gene: TRBV29-1
J gene: TRBJ1-2
D gene: NA
CDR3 DNA: TGCAGCGTTTCGGACAGTAACTATGGCTACACCTTC
CDR3 protein: CSVSDSNYGYTF

clone size: few
V gene: TRBV7-2
J gene: TRBJ2-7
D gene: TRBD2
CDR3 DNA: TGTGCCAGCAGCTTCACTAGCGGGGAGCTCTACGAGCAGTACTTC
CDR3 protein: CASSFTSGELYEQYF

clone size: NA
V gene: TRBV4-1
J gene: TRBJ1-1
D gene: TRBD1
CDR3 DNA: TGCGCCAGCAGCTCGCCTTACAGGGGGTATCCGAACACTGAAGCTTTCTTT
CDR3 protein: CASSSPYRGYPNTEAFF

clone size: NA
V gene: TRBV11-2
J gene: TRBJ1-5
D gene: NA
CDR3 DNA: TGTGCCAGCAGCTTAGAGTCGGGGCCCCAGCATTTT
CDR3 protein: CASSLESGPQHF

clone size: NA
V gene: TRBV5-4
J gene: TRBJ1-4
D gene: NA
CDR3 DNA: TGTGCCAGCAGGAGGCACGGCGGGGAAAAACTGTTTTTT
CDR3 protein: CASRRHGGEKLFF

clone size: NA
V gene: TRBV29-1
J gene: TRBJ2-1
D gene: TRBD1
CDR3 DNA: TGCAGCGTTGGAGACAGGGGGCACTTTGAGCAGTTCTTC
CDR3 protein: CSVGDRGHFEQFF

clone size: NA
V gene: TRBV2
J gene: TRBJ1-3
D gene: NA
CDR3 DNA: TGTGCCAGCAGTATGGACAGCTCTGGAAACACCATATATTTT
CDR3 protein: CASSMDSSGNTIYF

clone size: NA
V gene: TRBV6-5
J gene: TRBJ1-5
D gene: NA
CDR3 DNA: TGTGCCAGCAGTTACGAACACAATCAGCCCCAGCATTTT
CDR3 protein: CASSYEHNQPQHF

clone size: NA
V gene: TRBV30
J gene: TRBJ2-1
D gene: NA
CDR3 DNA: TGTGCCTGGAGTGGGACTATCTCCTACAATGAGCAGTTCTTC
CDR3 protein: CAWSGTISYNEQFF

clone size: few
V gene: TRBV7-6
J gene: TRBJ2-7
D gene: TRBD2
CDR3 DNA: TGTGCCAGCAGCAAGGAGGACGGGGGGTACGAGCAGTACTTC
CDR3 protein: CASSKEDGGYEQYF

clone size: few
V gene: TRBV29-1
J gene: TRBJ1-5
D gene: NA
CDR3 DNA: TGCAGCGCCCCGGGCAGGGAGGCCAATCAGCCCCAGCATTTT
CDR3 protein: CSAPGREANQPQHF

clone size: NA
V gene: TRBV30
J gene: TRBJ2-7
D gene: NA
CDR3 DNA: TGTGCCTGGAGTGTACTCGGCCGACTTTACGAGCAGTACTTC
CDR3 protein: CAWSVLGRLYEQYF

clone size: NA
V gene: TRBV5-4
J gene: TRBJ1-1
D gene: TRBD1
CDR3 DNA: TGTGCCAGCAGCTCGGACAGGGGAGGCACTGAAGCTTTCTTT
CDR3 protein: CASSSDRGGTEAFF

clone size: NA
V gene: TRBV30
J gene: TRBJ2-1
D gene: NA
CDR3 DNA: TGTGCCTGGAGTGTAGGCGCCCATGAGCAGTTCTTC
CDR3 protein: CAWSVGAHEQFF

clone size: few
V gene: TRBV4-2
J gene: TRBJ2-7
D gene: NA
CDR3 DNA: TGTGCCAGCAGCCAAGCAGGGTCGGGCTCCTACGAGCAGTACTTC
CDR3 protein: CASSQAGSGSYEQYF